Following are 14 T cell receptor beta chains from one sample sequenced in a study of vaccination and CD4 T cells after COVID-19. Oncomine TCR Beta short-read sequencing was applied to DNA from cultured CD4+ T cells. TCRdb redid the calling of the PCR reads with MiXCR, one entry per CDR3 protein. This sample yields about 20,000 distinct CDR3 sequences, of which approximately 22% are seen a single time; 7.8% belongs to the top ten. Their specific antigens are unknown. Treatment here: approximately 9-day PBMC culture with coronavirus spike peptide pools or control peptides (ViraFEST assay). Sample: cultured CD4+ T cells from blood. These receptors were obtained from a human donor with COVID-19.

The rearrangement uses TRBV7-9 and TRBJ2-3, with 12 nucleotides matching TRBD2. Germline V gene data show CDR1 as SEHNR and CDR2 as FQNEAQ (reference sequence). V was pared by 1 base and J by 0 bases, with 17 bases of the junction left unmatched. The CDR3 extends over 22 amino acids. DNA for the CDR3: TGTGCCAGCAGCTTAGGGACCCTAAGCTTCCGGACTAGCGGGGCTAGCACAGATACGCAGTATTTT. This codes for CASSLGTLSFRTSGASTDTQYF.

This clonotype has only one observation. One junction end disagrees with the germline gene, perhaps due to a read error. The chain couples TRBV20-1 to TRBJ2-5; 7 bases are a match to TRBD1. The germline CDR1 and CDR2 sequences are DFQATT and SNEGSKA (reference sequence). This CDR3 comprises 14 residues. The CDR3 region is CSASNTGVPETRYF. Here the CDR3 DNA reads TGCAGTGCTTCCAATACAGGGGTTCCGGAGACCCGGTACTTC.

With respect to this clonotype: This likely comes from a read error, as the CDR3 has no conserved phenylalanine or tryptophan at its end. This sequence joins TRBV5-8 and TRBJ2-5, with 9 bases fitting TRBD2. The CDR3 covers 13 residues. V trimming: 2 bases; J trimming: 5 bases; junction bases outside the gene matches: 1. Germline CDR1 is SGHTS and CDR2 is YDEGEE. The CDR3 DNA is TGTGCCAGCAGCTTCCTAGCGGGGGAGACCCAGTACCTC. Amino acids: CASSFLAGETQYL.

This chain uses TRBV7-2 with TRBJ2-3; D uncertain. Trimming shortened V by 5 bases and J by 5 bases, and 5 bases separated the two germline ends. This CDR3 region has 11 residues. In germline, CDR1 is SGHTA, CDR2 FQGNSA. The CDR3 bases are TGTGCCAGCAGCCGGCTAGATACGCAGTATTTT. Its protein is CASSRLDTQYF.

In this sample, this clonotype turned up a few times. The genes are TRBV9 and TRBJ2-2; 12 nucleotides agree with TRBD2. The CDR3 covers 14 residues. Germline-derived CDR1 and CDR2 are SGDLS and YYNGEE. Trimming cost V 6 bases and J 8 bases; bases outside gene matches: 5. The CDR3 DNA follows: TGTGCCAGCACCTGGACTAGCGGGGTGGGGGAGCTGTTTTTT. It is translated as CASTWTSGVGELFF.

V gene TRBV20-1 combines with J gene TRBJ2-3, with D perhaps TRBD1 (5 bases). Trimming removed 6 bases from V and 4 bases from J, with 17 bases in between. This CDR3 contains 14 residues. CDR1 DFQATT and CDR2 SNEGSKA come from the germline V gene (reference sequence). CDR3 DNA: TGCAGTGCGGGGCTTAGGGCGCTGGCAGATACGCAGTATTTT. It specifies CSAGLRALADTQYF.

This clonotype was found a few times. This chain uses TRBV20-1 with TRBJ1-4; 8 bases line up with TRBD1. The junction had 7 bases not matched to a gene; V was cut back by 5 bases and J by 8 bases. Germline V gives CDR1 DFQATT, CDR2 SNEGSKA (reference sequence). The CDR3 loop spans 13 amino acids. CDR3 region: CSAWDRSGEKLFF. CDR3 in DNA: TGCAGTGCTTGGGACAGGTCGGGAGAAAAACTGTTTTTT.

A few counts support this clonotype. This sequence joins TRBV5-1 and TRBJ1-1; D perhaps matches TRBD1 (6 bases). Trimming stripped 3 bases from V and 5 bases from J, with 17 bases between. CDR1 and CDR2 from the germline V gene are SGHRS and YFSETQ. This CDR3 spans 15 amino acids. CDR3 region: CASSSDGRRGTEAFF. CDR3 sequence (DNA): TGCGCCAGCAGCTCGGATGGAAGGAGGGGGACTGAAGCTTTCTTT.

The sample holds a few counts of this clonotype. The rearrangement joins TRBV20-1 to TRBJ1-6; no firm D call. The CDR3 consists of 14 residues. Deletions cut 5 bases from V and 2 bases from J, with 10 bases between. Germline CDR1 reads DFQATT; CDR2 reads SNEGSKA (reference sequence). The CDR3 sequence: CSAYPETYNSPLHF. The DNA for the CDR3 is TGCAGTGCTTACCCCGAAACCTATAATTCACCCCTCCACTTT.

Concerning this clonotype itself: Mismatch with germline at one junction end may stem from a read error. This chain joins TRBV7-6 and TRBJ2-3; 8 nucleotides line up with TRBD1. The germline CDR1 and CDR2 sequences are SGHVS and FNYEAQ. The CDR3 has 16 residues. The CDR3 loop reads CASSPGTGGYTDTQYF. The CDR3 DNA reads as TGTGCTAGCAGCCCCGGGACAGGCGGTTACACAGATACGCAGTATTTT.

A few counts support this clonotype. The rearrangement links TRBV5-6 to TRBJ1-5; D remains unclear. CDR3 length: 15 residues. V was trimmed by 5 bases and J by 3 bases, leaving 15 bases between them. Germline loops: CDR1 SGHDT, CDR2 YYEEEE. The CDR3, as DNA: TGTGCCAGCAGGAAGCGCAGCCACAACAATCAGCCCCAGCATTTT. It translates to CASRKRSHNNQPQHF.

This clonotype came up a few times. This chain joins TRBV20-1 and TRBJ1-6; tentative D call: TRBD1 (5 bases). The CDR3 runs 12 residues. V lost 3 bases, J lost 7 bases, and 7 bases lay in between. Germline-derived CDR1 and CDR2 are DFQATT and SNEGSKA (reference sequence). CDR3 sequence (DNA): TGCAGTGCTAGTGCAGGGAATTCACCCCTCCACTTT. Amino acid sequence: CSASAGNSPLHF.

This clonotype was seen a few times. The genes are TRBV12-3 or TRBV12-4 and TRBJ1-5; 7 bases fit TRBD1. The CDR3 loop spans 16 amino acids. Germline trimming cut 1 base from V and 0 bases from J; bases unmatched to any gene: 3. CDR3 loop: CASSLGGGVSNQPQHF. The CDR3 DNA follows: TGTGCCAGCAGTTTAGGAGGGGGCGTTAGCAATCAGCCCCAGCATTTT.

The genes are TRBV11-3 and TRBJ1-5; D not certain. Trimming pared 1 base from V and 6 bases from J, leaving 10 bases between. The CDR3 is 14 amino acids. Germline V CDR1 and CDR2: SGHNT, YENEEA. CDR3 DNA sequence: TGTGCCAGCAGCTTAGCCTCGGGAGGTCAGCCCCAGCATTTT. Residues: CASSLASGGQPQHF.